The T cell receptor (beta chain) described here comes from a study of blood T cell repertoires in COVID-19. Study-level background: Sites across the United States, Italy and Spain contributed samples from acute and convalescent COVID-19. T cells, B-cell-depleted T cells, or PBMCs provided the cDNA or gDNA that served as material.

Per the original methods: Counts of nucleated cells, estimated from reference gene primer amplification, were obtained. Method: immunoSEQ multiplex PCR; TCRdb's copy keeps in-frame clones and lacks some. That table gives V, J and clone size, and the DNA gave D and trimming. The repertoire holds approximately 94,000 clones, with about four fifths as singletons. This TCR was recovered from a human donor in a cohort sampled during active COVID-19. Sequenced input: peripheral blood.

DNA for the CDR3: TGTGCCAGCAGCTCCGGGACAGGCCTCTATGGCTACACCTTC. It translates to CASSSGTGLYGYTF. The chain carries TRBV11-2 and TRBJ1-2, with 8 bases fitting TRBD1. The CDR3 consists of 14 residues. Germline V lookup: CDR1 SGHAT, CDR2 FQNNGV. V shed 4 bases and J 4 bases; nucleotides not matched to a gene: 5.